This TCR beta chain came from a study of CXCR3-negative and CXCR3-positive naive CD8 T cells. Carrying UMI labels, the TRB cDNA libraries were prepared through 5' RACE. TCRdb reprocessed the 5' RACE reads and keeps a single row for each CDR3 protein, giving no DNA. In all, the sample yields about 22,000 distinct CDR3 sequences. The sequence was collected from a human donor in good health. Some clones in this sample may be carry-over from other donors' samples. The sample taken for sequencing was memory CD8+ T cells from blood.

Here the CDR3 reads CAICAGPSNTGELFF. V is TRBV6-1 and J is TRBJ2-2; the TCRdb D gene call, TRBD2, has no DNA to confirm it. CDR1 MNHNS and CDR2 SASEGT come from the germline V gene. The CDR3 has 15 amino acids.